The 19 T cell receptor beta chains presented below share a single source sample, sequenced in a study of blood T cells in healthy people across ages. A sample-barcoded 5' primer and a J-beta primer mix were used in a second PCR of roughly 6 to 12 cycles. One entry per CDR3 protein, called by TCRdb with MiXCR from the 5' RACE reads. The sample contains 550,000 to 800,000 distinct CDR3 sequences, 32% of which appear only once. The source material was blood. The source is a woman over 75 in good health.

The chain links TRBV10-3 to TRBJ2-7; weak D call: TRBD2 (5 bases). The ends were cut back, 2 bases at V and 12 bases at J, with 17 bases in the middle. The CDR3 is 13 amino acids. Germline lookup yields CDR1 ENHRY and CDR2 SYGVKD. The CDR3 nucleotides read TGTGCCATCAGTGAGCTCCTTAAGGAGGTGGGGTACTTC. As protein: CAISELLKEVGYF.

This clonotype has more than one count but fewer than ten. Given a much more abundant clone one base away, this may be a read error. J is TRBJ2-5 and V is TRBV6-1; TRBD1 aligns across 9 bases. Germline V gives CDR1 MNHNS, CDR2 SASEGT. Germline trimming cut 7 bases from V and 11 bases from J; bases unmatched to any gene: 11. The CDR3 has 13 residues. As DNA, the CDR3 is TGTGCCAGCAAGGGGACAGGGTGTAATGAGCAGTACTTC. It codes for CASKGTGCNEQYF.

This clonotype was seen a few times. This chain connects TRBV4-1 to TRBJ2-1, with 9 bases fitting TRBD1. In germline, CDR1 is MGHRA, CDR2 YSYEKL. The junction had 11 bases not matched to a gene; V was cut back by 3 bases and J by 5 bases. The CDR3 is 17 residues long. The CDR3 DNA reads TGCGCCAGCAGCCACGGCCCGGGGACAGGGCTCAACAATGAGCAGTTCTTC. It codes for CASSHGPGTGLNNEQFF.

The chain employs TRBV5-1 and TRBJ2-7, with 10 positions matching TRBD1. The last part of the DNA fits TRBJ2-5 better; the J call may be wrong. The CDR3 extends over 17 amino acids. Germline loops: CDR1 SGHRS, CDR2 YFSETQ. CDR3: CASSLGLTGGTWETQYF. The CDR3 DNA is TGCGCCAGCAGCTTGGGGTTGACAGGGGGCACGTGGGAGACCCAGTACTTC.

Details on this clonotype: A much larger clonotype is one base distant, so this may be a read error. The rearrangement links TRBV20-1 to TRBJ1-5, with TRBD1 as a possible D gene (5 bases). The V gene lost 7 bases and the J gene lost 6 bases, with 22 bases spanning the gap. CDR1 and CDR2 (germline): DFQATT, SNEGSKA (reference sequence). The CDR3 covers 15 residues. The CDR3 sequence: CSVSGEGSKGQPQHF. In DNA form, the CDR3 reads TGCAGTGTTAGTGGGGAGGGGTCGAAAGGTCAGCCCCAGCATTTT.

The rearrangement uses TRBV15 and TRBJ2-5; D may be TRBD1 (6 bases). CDR3 length equals 15 residues. Trimming shortened V by 5 bases and J by 11 bases, and 24 bases separated the two germline ends. CDR1 and CDR2 (germline): LNHNV, YYDKDF (reference sequence). This chain's CDR3 is CATSAQRGWSSEQYF. The CDR3 coding sequence is TGTGCCACCAGCGCGCAGAGGGGGTGGAGCAGTGAGCAGTACTTC. Combining the CDR3 with reference TRBV15 and TRBJ2-5 gives the whole variable domain DAMVIQNPRYQVTQFGKPVTLSCSQTLNHNVMYWYQQKSSQAPKLLFHYYDKDFNNEADTPDNFQSRRPNTSFCFLDIRSPGLGDTAMYLCATSAQRGWSSEQYFGPGTRLLVL.

The V call is TRBV28, the J call TRBJ1-5; D may be TRBD1 (6 bases). The CDR3 covers 16 residues. Germline CDR1 MDHEN, CDR2 SYDVKM. V gave up 5 bases and J gave up 0 bases, with 14 bases separating them. The CDR3 DNA is TGTGCCAGCAGTCCAGCTACAGGGATTAGCAATCAGCCCCAGCATTTT. Residues: CASSPATGISNQPQHF.

The table lists this clonotype with a few counts. The J gene is TRBJ2-2, the V gene TRBV28, with D perhaps matching TRBD1 (6 bases). The ends were cut back, 2 bases at V and 2 bases at J, with 9 bases in the middle. The germline CDR1 and CDR2 sequences are MDHEN and SYDVKM. There are 15 residues in the CDR3. In DNA, the CDR3 is TGTGCCAGCAGTTTAGGGGGCCTTAACACCGGGGAGCTGTTTTTT. Protein: CASSLGGLNTGELFF.

This clonotype occurred many times. The chain carries TRBV5-1 and TRBJ1-1; weak D call: TRBD1 (5 bases). Trimming took 7 bases from V and 4 from J, leaving 14 bases between them. The V gene's germline CDR1 is SGHRS and CDR2 YFSETQ. This CDR3 comprises 13 residues. The DNA of the CDR3 is TGCGCCAGCTTTGGGGCAGGGCTCACTGAAGCTTTCTTT. Protein sequence: CASFGAGLTEAFF.

The chain employs TRBV5-1 and TRBJ2-7; 7 bases are a match to TRBD1. Germline V gene data show CDR1 as SGHRS and CDR2 as YFSETQ. The CDR3 is made up of 14 amino acids. Trimming cost V 2 bases and J 2 bases; bases outside gene matches: 4. CDR3 loop: CASSFAGTAYEQYF. DNA for the CDR3: TGCGCCAGCAGCTTTGCCGGGACAGCCTACGAGCAGTACTTC.

The rearrangement joins TRBV10-3 to TRBJ2-7, with a tentative D call TRBD2 (5 bases). V was pared by 0 bases and J by 5 bases, with 14 bases between. Germline V lookup: CDR1 ENHRY, CDR2 SYGVKD. CDR3 length equals 15 residues. The CDR3 spells CAISESIRGSDEQYF. CDR3 DNA: TGTGCCATCAGTGAGTCGATTCGGGGTTCGGACGAGCAGTACTTC.

The table lists this clonotype with many counts. This rearrangement joins TRBV7-6 to TRBJ2-1; D possibly uses TRBD1 or TRBD2 (5 bases each). CDR1 is SGHVS and CDR2 is FNYEAQ in the germline V gene. V was clipped by 8 bases and J by 9 bases, with 11 bases between them. This CDR3 region has 11 residues. CDR3 DNA: TGTGCCAGCTCCAGGGAGAGTGAGCAGTTCTTC. Encoded protein: CASSRESEQFF.

Note on this clonotype: An end of the junction does not agree with germline; a read error may underlie this. The CDR3 sequence: CSARGESKNIQYF. The DNA of the CDR3 is TGCAGTGCCAGAGGGGAATCCAAAAACATTCAGTACTTC. The V and J genes are TRBV20-1 and TRBJ2-4; D possibly matches TRBD1 or TRBD2 (5 bases each). Germline values: CDR1 DFQATT, CDR2 SNEGSKA (reference sequence). The CDR3 consists of 13 residues.

This clonotype was picked up many times. CDR3 region: CASSSGQSDTQYF. The CDR3 coding sequence is TGCGCCAGCAGCTCGGGACAGTCAGATACGCAGTATTTT. This chain links TRBV5-1 with TRBJ2-3, with 7 bases fitting TRBD1. With V trimmed by 3 bases and J by 4 bases, 2 bases remained unmatched. CDR1 and CDR2 from the germline V gene are SGHRS and YFSETQ. This CDR3 region has 13 residues.

This chain connects TRBV7-2 to TRBJ2-5; 10 bases fit TRBD1. The CDR3 sequence is 15 residues long. From germline, CDR1 is SGHTA and CDR2 FQGNSA. V lost 1 base, J lost 12 bases, and 11 bases stayed unmatched. DNA for the CDR3: TGTGCCAGCAGCTTAGTTCCGGGACAGGGGCCACAAAAGTACTTC. It encodes CASSLVPGQGPQKYF.

This clonotype was found a few times. The chain joins TRBV14 to TRBJ2-5, with D unresolved. Trimming cost V 0 bases and J 4 bases, with 9 bases left between them. Germline V gene lookup returns CDR1 SGHDN and CDR2 FVKESK. The CDR3 is made up of 14 amino acids. CDR3 in amino acids: CASSQDLSAETQYF. CDR3 nucleotides: TGTGCCAGCAGCCAAGACCTCTCGGCAGAGACCCAGTACTTC.

Details on this clonotype: A much more abundant neighbour one base away suggests this may be a read error. The genes are TRBV20-1 and TRBJ1-2, with D tentatively TRBD1 (5 bases). Germline CDR1 and CDR2: DFQATT and SNEGSKA (reference sequence). This CDR3 has 15 residues. In nucleotides, the CDR3 is TGCAGTGCTAGACCTGCGCGGGGCGCTAACTATGGCCACACCTTC. Amino acids: CSARPARGANYGHTF.

This clonotype was observed at least ten times. The chain recombines TRBV15 with TRBJ1-1; no firm D call. This CDR3 contains 14 residues. V was clipped by 7 bases and J by 5 bases, with 17 bases between them. Germline CDR1 is LNHNV and CDR2 is YYDKDF (reference sequence). The CDR3 protein is CATKGSGGLTEAFF. CDR3 DNA sequence: TGTGCCACCAAGGGAAGCGGAGGGTTGACTGAAGCTTTCTTT. The full variable domain, rest sourced from reference TRBV15 and TRBJ1-1, is DAMVIQNPRYQVTQFGKPVTLSCSQTLNHNVMYWYQQKSSQAPKLLFHYYDKDFNNEADTPDNFQSRRPNTSFCFLDIRSPGLGDTAMYLCATKGSGGLTEAFFGQGTRLTVV.

This clonotype was recorded a few times. The rearrangement uses TRBV6-2 or TRBV6-3 and TRBJ1-4; no clear D. CDR1 is MNHEY, CDR2 SVGEGT, per germline. The CDR3 loop spans 14 amino acids. The ends were cut back, 5 bases at V and 6 bases at J, with 13 bases in the middle. CDR3 DNA sequence: TGTGCCAGCAGTCCCGGGAGGAACCATGAAAAACTGTTTTTT. The encoded protein is CASSPGRNHEKLFF.